The present TCR beta chain was sequenced within a study of blood T cell repertoires in COVID-19. Measured with immunoSEQ multiplex PCR; TCRdb has only the in-frame clones, and not every one. The repertoire holds around 200,000 clones, 70% to 80% seen once, with roughly 12% in the top ten. The CDR3 loop spans 14 amino acids. Trimming pared 5 bases from V and 3 bases from J, leaving 14 bases between. Germline-derived CDR1 and CDR2 are MNHEY and SVGAGI. This sequence joins TRBV6-5 and TRBJ2-7, with D possibly matching TRBD2 (5 bases). Specimen: peripheral blood. This sequence originates from a man aged 45-65 years who had recovered from COVID-19. The CDR3 protein is CASSTASGNYEQYF. CDR3 DNA: TGTGCCAGCAGTACAGCGTCGGGAAACTACGAGCAGTACTTC.